The clone carrying this T cell receptor beta chain was recorded many times. Its antigen is still unknown. The data are from a study of human T cells and chemical hapten exposure. Overall study findings and caveats: The number of TCRs over 1 in 1000 frequency stayed unchanged after DPC.

TCRdb fed the RACE reads into MiXCR, producing one record per CDR3 protein. The sample comprises approximately 82,000 distinct CDR3 sequences, about 6.6% of which are singletons, and 1% to 1.5% rests with the top ten. As to time point: patch test 2, 6 weeks after DPC sensitization. The treatment was: therapeutic diphenylcyclopropenone sensitization with weekly scalp DPC. CDR3 length: 15 residues. The V end was cut by 2 bases, the J end by 2 bases, with 12 bases between. Germline V gene sequence: CDR1 SGHDT, CDR2 YYEEEE. V usage is TRBV5-6 and J usage is TRBJ2-3; perhaps D is TRBD1 or TRBD2 (5 bases each). Here the sequenced sample was whole blood, taken in connection with sensitization to the hapten diphenylcyclopropenone (DPC). The source is a woman between 25 and 40 years old with alopecia areata. Some clones in this sample may be carry-over from other donors' samples. This chain's CDR3 is CASSLYGTYTDTQYF. The CDR3 coding sequence is TGTGCCAGCAGCTTATACGGGACCTACACAGATACGCAGTATTTT.